The rows below give T cell receptor beta chains drawn from one sample of a study of T cells in Graves' hyperthyroidism and ophthalmopathy. Using its own MiXCR run on the multiplex PCR reads, TCRdb lists one record per CDR3 protein. Here the sample spans about 300,000 distinct CDR3 sequences, about 15% being singletons. What was sequenced was blood. The receptor source for this set is a man between 25 and 39 years old with Graves' hyperthyroidism. Each CDR3 is given with its conserved first and last residue. A D gene is named only where the DNA matches it firmly. Clone size, where shown, is once, few, many, or a class for clones that have expanded.

clone_size | j_call | v_call | d_call | cdr3_nt | cdr3_aa
many | TRBJ2-2 | TRBV24-1 | TRBD2 | TGTGCCACCTCCCGACTAGCTGGAGGGGAGCTGTTTTTT | CATSRLAGGELFF
many | TRBJ2-5 | TRBV7-9 | . | TGTGCCAGCAGAGGGGTCCAAGAGACCCAGTACTTC | CASRGVQETQYF
few | TRBJ1-3 | TRBV9 | TRBD1 | TGTGCCAGCAGCGTAGAAGACAGGGTAGTGTCTACTGGAAACACCATATATTTT | CASSVEDRVVSTGNTIYF
many | TRBJ2-7 | TRBV28 | . | TGTGCCAGCGGGCGGACCTACTACGAGCAGTACTTC | CASGRTYYEQYF
. | TRBJ2-1 | TRBV24-1 | . | TGTGCCACCAGTCTAGGGGGGGACTACAATGAGCAGTTCTTC | CATSLGGDYNEQFF
many | TRBJ2-7 | TRBV20-1 | TRBD2 | TGCAGTTATAGCGGGGAAGCCTACGAGCAGTACTTC | CSYSGEAYEQYF
many | TRBJ2-7 | TRBV12-3/TRBV12-4 | TRBD2 | TGTGCCAGCGCATCTAGCGGGCAAGCTCCTACCTACGAGCAGTACTTC | CASASSGQAPTYEQYF
. | TRBJ1-3 | TRBV7-9 | . | TGTGCCAGCAGCCCGATGGGGAGGGAAAACACCATATATTTT | CASSPMGRENTIYF
many | TRBJ1-5 | TRBV5-1 | . | TGCGCCAGCAGCTTGGATGGGCCCAATCAGCCCCAGCATTTT | CASSLDGPNQPQHF
. | TRBJ2-1 | TRBV10-2 | . | TGCGCCAGCAGTGATGGGGCCAGCCAGTTCTTC | CASSDGASQFF
many | TRBJ2-1 | TRBV20-1 | TRBD1 | TGCAGTGCTAGCCGGACAGGGATGTGGGATGAGCAGTTCTTC | CSASRTGMWDEQFF
many | TRBJ1-5 | TRBV30 | TRBD1 | TGTGCCTGGAGTGTATCCACAGGGGAGCCCCAGCATTTT | CAWSVSTGEPQHF
many | TRBJ2-3 | TRBV7-9 | . | TGTGCCAGCAGCCACTACGACACAGATACGCAGTATTTT | CASSHYDTDTQYF
many | TRBJ1-1 | TRBV5-8 | . | TGTGCCAGCAGCCCCCGGGCCCCAACGGGGGACACTGAAGCTTTCTTT | CASSPRAPTGDTEAFF
few | TRBJ2-2 | TRBV11-2 | . | TGTGCCAGCAGCCGTAGGGTTAGCCCCGGGGAGCTGTTTTTT | CASSRRVSPGELFF
. | TRBJ2-1 | TRBV28 | . | TGTGCCAGCAGTTCACTTAAATATTTATTCAGCTCCTACAATGAGCAGTTCTTC | CASSSLKYLFSSYNEQFF
many | TRBJ1-5 | TRBV13 | . | TGTGCCAGCAGCTTCGGGAAAGGCAATCAGCCCCAGCATTTT | CASSFGKGNQPQHF
. | TRBJ1-5 | TRBV20-1 | TRBD1 | TGCAGTGCTATTGACAGGGTTGGTAATCAGCCCCAGCATTTT | CSAIDRVGNQPQHF
many | TRBJ2-1 | TRBV20-1 | TRBD2 | TGCAGTGCGTCTAGCGGGAGGAGCCCAAACAATGAGCAGTTCTTC | CSASSGRSPNNEQFF
many | TRBJ2-2 | TRBV2 | . | TGTGCCAGCAGCGTTGATTACGACGGGGAGCTGTTTTTT | CASSVDYDGELFF
. | TRBJ2-7 | TRBV18 | TRBD1 | TGTGCCAGCTCCCGGATGCAGGGGGCAGACGAGCAGTACTTC | CASSRMQGADEQYF
many | TRBJ1-5 | TRBV6-2/TRBV6-3 | . | TGTGCCAGCAGCCTCCAGACGGGTCAGCCCCAGCATTTT | CASSLQTGQPQHF
many | TRBJ2-1 | TRBV11-2 | TRBD2 | TGTGCCAGCAGCTTCTTACCTAGCGGCGACAATGAGCAGTTCTTC | CASSFLPSGDNEQFF